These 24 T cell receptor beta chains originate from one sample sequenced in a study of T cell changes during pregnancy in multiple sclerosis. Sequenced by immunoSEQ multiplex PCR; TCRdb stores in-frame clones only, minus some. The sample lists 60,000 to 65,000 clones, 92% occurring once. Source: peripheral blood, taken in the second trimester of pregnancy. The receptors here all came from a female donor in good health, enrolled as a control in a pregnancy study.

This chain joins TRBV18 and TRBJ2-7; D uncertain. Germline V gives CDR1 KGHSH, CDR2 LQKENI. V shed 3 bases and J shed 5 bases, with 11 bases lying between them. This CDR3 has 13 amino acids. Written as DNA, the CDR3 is TGTGCCAGCTCACCCTTCACGGTGGACGAGCAGTACTTC. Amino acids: CASSPFTVDEQYF.

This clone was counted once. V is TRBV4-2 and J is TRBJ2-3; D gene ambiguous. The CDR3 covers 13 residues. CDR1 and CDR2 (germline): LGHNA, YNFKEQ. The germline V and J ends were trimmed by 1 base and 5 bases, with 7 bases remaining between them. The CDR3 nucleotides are TGTGCCAGCAGCCAAGGCCCGGGAGATACGCAGTATTTT. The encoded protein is CASSQGPGDTQYF.

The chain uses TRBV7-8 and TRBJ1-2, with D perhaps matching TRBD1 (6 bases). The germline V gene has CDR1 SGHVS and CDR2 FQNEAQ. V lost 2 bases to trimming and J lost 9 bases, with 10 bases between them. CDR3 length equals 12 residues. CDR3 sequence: CASSLPGGSYTF. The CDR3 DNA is TGTGCCAGCAGCTTACCGGGGGGCAGCTACACCTTC.

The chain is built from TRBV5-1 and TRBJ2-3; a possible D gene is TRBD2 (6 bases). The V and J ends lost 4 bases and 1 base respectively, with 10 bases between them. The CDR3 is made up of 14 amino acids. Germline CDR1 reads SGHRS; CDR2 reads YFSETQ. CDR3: CASSDRLGTDTQYF. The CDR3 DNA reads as TGCGCCAGCAGCGATAGACTAGGCACAGATACGCAGTATTTT.

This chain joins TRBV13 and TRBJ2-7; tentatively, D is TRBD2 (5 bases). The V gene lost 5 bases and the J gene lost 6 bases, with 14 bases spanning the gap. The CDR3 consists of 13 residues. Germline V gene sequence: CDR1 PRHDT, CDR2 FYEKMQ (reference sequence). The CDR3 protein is CASSARVAIEQYF. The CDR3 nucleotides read TGTGCCAGCAGCGCGAGGGTCGCTATCGAGCAGTACTTC.

CDR3 sequence reads: CASSGGAPYEQYF. The CDR3 DNA reads TGTGCCAGCAGCGGGGGGGCCCCCTACGAGCAGTACTTC. The rearrangement joins TRBV11-3 to TRBJ2-7; a weak D match, TRBD2 (7 bases). Trimming shortened V by 5 bases and J by 2 bases, and 10 bases separated the two germline ends. Per the germline V gene, CDR1 is SGHNT and CDR2 is YENEEA. The CDR3 extends over 13 amino acids.

CDR3 sequence (DNA): TGTGCCAGCAGCTTAGCGGCTCGACACCCTAACTATGGCTACACCTTC. Translating it yields CASSLAARHPNYGYTF. The chain has TRBV7-2 and TRBJ1-2; no clear D gene. From germline, CDR1 is SGHTA and CDR2 FQGNSA. Trimming took 0 bases from V and 0 from J, leaving 11 bases between them. The CDR3 totals 16 residues.

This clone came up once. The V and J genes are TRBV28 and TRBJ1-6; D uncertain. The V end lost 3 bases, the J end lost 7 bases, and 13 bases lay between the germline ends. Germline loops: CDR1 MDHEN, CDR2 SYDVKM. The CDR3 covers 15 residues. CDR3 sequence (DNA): TGTGCCAGCAGTTTGGGAGGATTTGTCAATTCACCCCTCCACTTT. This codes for CASSLGGFVNSPLHF.

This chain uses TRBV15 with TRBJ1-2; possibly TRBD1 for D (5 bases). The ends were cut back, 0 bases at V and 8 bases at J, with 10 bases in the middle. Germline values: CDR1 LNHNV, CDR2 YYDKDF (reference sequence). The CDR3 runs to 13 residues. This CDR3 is CATSRDGWGGYTF. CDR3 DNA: TGTGCCACCAGCAGAGATGGGTGGGGCGGCTACACCTTC.

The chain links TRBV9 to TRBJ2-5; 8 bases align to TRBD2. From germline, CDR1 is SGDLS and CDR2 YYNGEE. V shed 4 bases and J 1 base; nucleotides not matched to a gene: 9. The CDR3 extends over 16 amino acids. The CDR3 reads CASSSARTSGQETQYF. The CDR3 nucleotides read TGTGCCAGCAGCAGCGCCCGAACTAGCGGCCAAGAGACCCAGTACTTC. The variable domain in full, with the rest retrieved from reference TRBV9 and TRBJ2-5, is DSGVTQTPKHLITATGQRVTLRCSPRSGDLSVYWYQQSLDQGLQFLIQYYNGEERAKGNILERFSAQQFPDLHSELNLSSLELGDSALYFCASSSARTSGQETQYFGPGTRLLVL.

The CDR3, as DNA: TGTGCCAGTAGTTCGGGACATACCTCTGGGGCCAACGTCCTGACTTTC. Translation: CASSSGHTSGANVLTF. The V and J genes are TRBV19 and TRBJ2-6; tentatively, D is TRBD1 (6 bases). The germline V and J ends were trimmed by 5 bases and 0 bases, with 11 bases remaining between them. Looked up from germline, CDR1 is LNHDA and CDR2 is SQIVND (reference sequence). The CDR3 has 16 amino acids.

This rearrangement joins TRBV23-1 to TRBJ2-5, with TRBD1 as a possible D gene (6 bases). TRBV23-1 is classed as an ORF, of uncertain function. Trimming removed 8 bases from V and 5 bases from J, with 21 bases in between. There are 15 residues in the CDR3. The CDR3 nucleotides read TGCGCCAGCTCTAGGGGGTACAGGGCCGTGGAGACCCAGTACTTC. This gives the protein CASSRGYRAVETQYF.

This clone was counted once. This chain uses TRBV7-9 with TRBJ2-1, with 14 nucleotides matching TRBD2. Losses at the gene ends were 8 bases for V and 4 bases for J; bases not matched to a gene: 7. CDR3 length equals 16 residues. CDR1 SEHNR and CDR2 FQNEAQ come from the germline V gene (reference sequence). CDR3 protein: CASEWTSGGPYNEQFF. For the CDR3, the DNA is TGTGCCAGCGAATGGACTAGCGGGGGGCCTTACAATGAGCAGTTCTTC.

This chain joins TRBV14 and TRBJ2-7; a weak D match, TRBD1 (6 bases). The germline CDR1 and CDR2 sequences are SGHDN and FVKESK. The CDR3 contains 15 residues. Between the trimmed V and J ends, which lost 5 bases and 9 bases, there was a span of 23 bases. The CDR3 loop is CASSAYALQGSTQYF. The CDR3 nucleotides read TGTGCCAGCAGCGCATACGCATTACAGGGAAGTACGCAGTACTTC.

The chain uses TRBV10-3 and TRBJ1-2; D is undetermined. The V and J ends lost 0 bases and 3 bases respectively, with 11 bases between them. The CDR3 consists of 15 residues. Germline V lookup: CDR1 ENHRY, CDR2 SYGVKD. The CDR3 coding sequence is TGTGCCATCAGTGAGTCGACGGGGAACTACTATGGCTACACCTTC. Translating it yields CAISESTGNYYGYTF.

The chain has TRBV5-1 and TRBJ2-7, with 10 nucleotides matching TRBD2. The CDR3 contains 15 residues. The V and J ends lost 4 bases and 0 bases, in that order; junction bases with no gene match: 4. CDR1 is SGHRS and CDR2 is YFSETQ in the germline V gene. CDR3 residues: CASSHTSGASYEQYF. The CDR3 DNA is TGCGCCAGCAGCCACACTAGCGGGGCCTCCTACGAGCAGTACTTC.

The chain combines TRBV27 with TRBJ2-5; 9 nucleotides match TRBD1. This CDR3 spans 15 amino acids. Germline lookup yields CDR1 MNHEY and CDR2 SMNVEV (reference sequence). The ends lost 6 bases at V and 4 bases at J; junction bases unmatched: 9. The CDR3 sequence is CASSRGQGRGETQYF. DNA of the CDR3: TGTGCCAGCAGCCGGGGACAGGGTCGAGGAGAGACCCAGTACTTC.

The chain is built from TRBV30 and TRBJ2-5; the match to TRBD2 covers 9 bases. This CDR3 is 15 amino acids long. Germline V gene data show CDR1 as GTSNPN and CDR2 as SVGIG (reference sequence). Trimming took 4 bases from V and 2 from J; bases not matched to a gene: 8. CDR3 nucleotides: TGTGCCTGGACAATAGCGGGAGCTGGTCAAGAGACCCAGTACTTC. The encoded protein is CAWTIAGAGQETQYF.

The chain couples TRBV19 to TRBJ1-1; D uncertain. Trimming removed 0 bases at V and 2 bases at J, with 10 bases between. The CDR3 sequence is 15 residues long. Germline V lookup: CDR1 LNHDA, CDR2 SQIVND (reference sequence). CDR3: CASSIDRGINTEAFF. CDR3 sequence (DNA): TGTGCCAGTAGTATAGATCGGGGAATAAACACTGAAGCTTTCTTT. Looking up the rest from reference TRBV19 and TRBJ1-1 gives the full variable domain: DGGITQSPKYLFRKEGQNVTLSCEQNLNHDAMYWYRQDPGQGLRLIYYSQIVNDFQKGDIAEGYSVSREKKESFPLTVTSAQKNPTAFYLCASSIDRGINTEAFFGQGTRLTVV.

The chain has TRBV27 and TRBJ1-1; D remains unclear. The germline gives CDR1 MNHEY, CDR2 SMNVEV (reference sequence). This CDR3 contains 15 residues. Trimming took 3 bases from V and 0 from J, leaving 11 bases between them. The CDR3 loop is CASSFGDIMNTEAFF. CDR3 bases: TGTGCCAGCAGTTTCGGGGATATAATGAACACTGAAGCTTTCTTT.

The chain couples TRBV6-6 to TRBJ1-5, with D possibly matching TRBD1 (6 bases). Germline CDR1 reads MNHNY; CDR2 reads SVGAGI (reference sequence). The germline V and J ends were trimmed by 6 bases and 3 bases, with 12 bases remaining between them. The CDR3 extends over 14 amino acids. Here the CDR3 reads CASRPTGFNQPQHF. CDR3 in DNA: TGTGCCAGCAGGCCTACAGGGTTCAATCAGCCCCAGCATTTT.

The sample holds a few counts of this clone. As DNA, the CDR3 is TGTGCCACAGGGGTTTGGGGGAAAGAGACCCAGTACTTC. Protein: CATGVWGKETQYF. The chain employs TRBV19 and TRBJ2-5, with D possibly TRBD1 on 6 matching bases. CDR1 is LNHDA and CDR2 is SQIVND in the germline V gene (reference sequence). V was cut by 10 bases and J by 3 bases, with 15 bases left in between. The CDR3 runs 13 residues.

CDR3 DNA: TGTGCCAGCAGTGCCCGGGGGTCTGAAGCTTTCTTT. This sequence encodes CASSARGSEAFF. The chain has TRBV6-6 and TRBJ1-1; D is possibly TRBD1 (5 bases). The V end lost 5 bases, the J end lost 6 bases, and 10 bases lay between the germline ends. Germline CDR1 MNHNY, CDR2 SVGAGI (reference sequence). The CDR3 is 12 residues long.

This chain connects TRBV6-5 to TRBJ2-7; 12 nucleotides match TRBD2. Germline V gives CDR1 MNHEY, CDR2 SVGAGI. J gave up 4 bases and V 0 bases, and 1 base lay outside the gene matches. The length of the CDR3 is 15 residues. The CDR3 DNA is TGTGCCAGCAGTTACTCCGGACTAGCGGGGTACGAGCAGTACTTC. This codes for CASSYSGLAGYEQYF.